This record looks at one TCR beta chain sequence and its context. Its specificity is not known. Reverse transcription of extracted RNA yielded cDNA, which provided the sequencing template. Here immunoSEQ multiplex PCR was the method, and the copy in TCRdb shows in-frame clones only, minus some. The sample carries around 180,000 clones, about 65% recorded once. Treatment reported: oral pan-JAK inhibitor, 5-10 mg twice daily. The germline V and J ends were trimmed by 3 bases and 3 bases, with 9 bases remaining between them. The germline CDR1 and CDR2 sequences are SGHTA and FQGNSA. This CDR3 has 14 residues. The data belong to a study of CD8+ T cells in alopecia areata. Study-level information: Tofacitinib therapy took 6 to 18 months; 6 months off drug came after. General study results and limits: Uncertain still, given a single nonresponder, is whether baseline CD8+ expansion links to response. Scalp clonality and expanded CD8+ clones among the top 100 fell significantly with tofacitinib. Clarity of TCR sharing across patients fell short of that in mice, possibly HLA-related.

The chain links TRBV7-2 to TRBJ2-4, with D possibly being TRBD2 (6 bases). This TCR was sampled from a human donor with alopecia areata. The starting material was CD4+ T cells sorted from blood, obtained at week 49, from a patient treated with tofacitinib. Written as DNA, the CDR3 is TGTGCCAGCAGCTTGTACGGGGGCAAAAACATTCAGTACTTC. Translated, it gives CASSLYGGKNIQYF. Full variable domain (missing parts from reference TRBV7-2 and TRBJ2-4): GAGVSQSPSNKVTEKGKDVELRCDPISGHTALYWYRQSLGQGLEFLIYFQGNSAPDKSGLPSDRFSAERTGGSVSTLTIQRTQQEDSAVYLCASSLYGGKNIQYFGAGTRLSVL.